A single TCR beta chain is shown here with its context. Its specificity is unknown. The junction does not match germline at one end; this may be a read error. The primer mix had 60 Vbeta and 13 Jbeta primers. Assay: immunoSEQ multiplex PCR; the TCRdb copy retains only in-frame clones and omits some. The repertoire has about 140,000 clones, 80% of them found once; the top ten carry roughly 2.9%. The entry originates in a study of cytomegalovirus exposure and HLA in healthy donors. Points from the study as a whole: The authors later linked a missense DCLRE1C variant to TCR beta V- and J-gene trimming.

The specimen sequenced was PBMCs. The TCR comes from a woman in her 30s in good health and CMV-seronegative.

CDR3 protein: CASRSKEEGF. CDR3 nucleotide sequence: TGTGCCAGCAGAAGTAAGGAGGAGGGCTTC. The chain carries TRBV7-4 and TRBJ1-2; D ambiguous. This CDR3 has 10 amino acids. Germline-derived CDR1 and CDR2 are SGHVT and SQSDAQ.